This entry lists 20 T cell receptor beta chains sequenced from one sample in a study of CD8+CD57+ T cells in acquired aplastic anemia. For sequencing, patients were chosen who had shown expansion of CD8+CD57+ cells by flow cytometry. Profiling of TCR beta VDJ combinations and CDR3 sequences used genomic DNA as template. TCRdb itself ran the reads through MiXCR, one entry per CDR3 protein. The profile shows roughly 190,000 distinct CDR3 sequences, approximately 48% of them singletons. The material sequenced was sorted CD4+, CD8+, or CD8+CD57+ T cells (not recorded which) from PBMCs. These receptors were taken from a human donor with aplastic anemia.

The rearrangement joins TRBV2 to TRBJ2-5; the match to TRBD2 covers 7 bases. The CDR3 loop spans 16 amino acids. Per the germline V gene, CDR1 is SNHLY and CDR2 is FYNNEI. The ends lost 6 bases at V and 2 bases at J; junction bases unmatched: 12. CDR3 sequence reads: CASSQEITSVQETQYF. Written as DNA, the CDR3 is TGTGCCAGCAGCCAGGAGATCACTAGCGTACAAGAGACCCAGTACTTC.

This clonotype was detected ten times or more. The rearrangement joins TRBV15 to TRBJ1-1; the match to TRBD1 covers 8 bases. Per the germline V gene, CDR1 is LNHNV and CDR2 is YYDKDF (reference sequence). J was trimmed by 1 base and V by 6 bases; bases with no gene match: 4. CDR3 length: 14 residues. The CDR3 sequence: CATRTGVRNTEAFF. The CDR3 DNA follows: TGTGCCACCAGGACAGGGGTGAGGAACACTGAAGCTTTCTTT.

This clonotype was found once. This rearrangement joins TRBV3-1 to TRBJ1-2; D might be TRBD1 (5 bases). CDR1 LGHDT and CDR2 YNNKEL come from the germline V gene (reference sequence). The CDR3 extends over 12 amino acids. V was cut by 3 bases and J by 13 bases, with 15 bases left in between. CDR3 DNA: TGTGCCAGCAGCCAGGGGGGTCCTCTCCTCACCTTC. Translating gives CASSQGGPLLTF.

This clonotype was picked up a small number of times. The chain carries TRBV29-1 and TRBJ2-7; D gene uncertain. V was clipped by 2 bases and J by 4 bases, with 12 bases between them. Germline CDR1 SQVTM, CDR2 ANQGSEA. The CDR3 has 13 residues. Here the CDR3 DNA reads TGCAGCGTTGAAAACACCTTAGGTTACGAGCAGTACTTC. It encodes CSVENTLGYEQYF.

This clonotype has just a few counts. The rearrangement uses TRBV18 and TRBJ1-5; D is unresolved. The germline V and J ends were trimmed by 5 bases and 5 bases, with 16 bases remaining between them. This CDR3 contains 15 residues. From germline, CDR1 is KGHSH and CDR2 LQKENI. This chain's CDR3 is CASSGTGRPYQPQHF. CDR3 in DNA: TGTGCCAGCTCAGGCACGGGTCGCCCGTATCAGCCCCAGCATTTT.

V is TRBV28 and J is TRBJ2-2, with D uncertain. Germline V gives CDR1 MDHEN, CDR2 SYDVKM. V lost 3 bases to trimming and J lost 7 bases, with 15 bases between them. The CDR3 spans 15 residues. For the CDR3, the DNA is TGTGCCAGCAGTTTGGAGTCACTCCTTAACGGGGAGCTGTTTTTT. Its protein is CASSLESLLNGELFF.

At least ten counts were recorded for this clonotype. The chain combines TRBV13 with TRBJ1-4; D is unresolved. Germline lookup yields CDR1 PRHDT and CDR2 FYEKMQ (reference sequence). The CDR3 runs 13 residues. V lost 5 bases, J lost 8 bases, and 12 bases lay in between. The CDR3 spells CASSLGWSEKLFF. CDR3 sequence (DNA): TGTGCCAGCAGCCTGGGATGGTCCGAAAAACTGTTTTTT. Complete variable domain (other parts from reference TRBV13 and TRBJ1-4): AAGVIQSPRHLIKEKRETATLKCYPIPRHDTVYWYQQGPGQDPQFLISFYEKMQSDKGSIPDRFSAQQFSDYHSELNMSSLELGDSALYFCASSLGWSEKLFFGSGTQLSVL.

About this clonotype: One end of the junction fails to match germline, which may point to a read error. The chain combines TRBV29-1 with TRBJ2-7; 11 positions agree with TRBD2. The CDR3 covers 12 residues. Germline loops: CDR1 SQVTM, CDR2 ANQGSEA. This CDR3 reads CSVEDPSGGNQF. CDR3 bases: TGCAGCGTTGAAGATCCTAGCGGGGGGAACCAATTC.

This clonotype was recorded many times. This sequence joins TRBV20-1 and TRBJ2-5; TRBD2 matches at 12 bases. J gave up 0 bases and V 1 base, and 3 bases lay outside the gene matches. The CDR3 spans 16 residues. The germline CDR1 and CDR2 sequences are DFQATT and SNEGSKA (reference sequence). CDR3 nucleotides: TGCAGTGCTAGAGGCCTAGCGGGAGGGAACCAAGAGACCCAGTACTTC. Translating it yields CSARGLAGGNQETQYF.

This clonotype showed up just a few times. This rearrangement joins TRBV10-3 to TRBJ1-6; 8 bases are shared with TRBD1. The CDR3 covers 13 residues. J lost 10 bases, V lost 6 bases, and 5 bases had no gene match. Germline values: CDR1 ENHRY, CDR2 SYGVKD. CDR3 loop: CAIRDREGSPLHF. The CDR3 nucleotides read TGTGCCATCAGGGACAGGGAAGGCTCACCCCTCCACTTT.

This clonotype was seen ten or more times. The V and J genes are TRBV7-9 and TRBJ2-1; D call uncertain. Germline V CDR1 and CDR2: SEHNR, FQNEAQ (reference sequence). V lost 3 bases and J lost 9, with 9 bases in between. The CDR3 has 12 residues. The CDR3 DNA sequence: TGTGCCAGCAGCTTTTCTCTGGGTGAGCAGTTCTTC. Its protein is CASSFSLGEQFF.

This clonotype showed up just a few times. The genes are TRBV20-1 and TRBJ1-1; D possibly corresponds to TRBD1 (6 bases). The CDR3 contains 12 residues. The germline gives CDR1 DFQATT, CDR2 SNEGSKA (reference sequence). V gave up 3 bases and J gave up 3 bases, with 8 bases separating them. The CDR3 DNA sequence: TGCAGTGCTAGCCAGGGGCACACTGAAGCTTTCTTT. The encoded protein is CSASQGHTEAFF.

This clonotype was detected a few times. The rearrangement uses TRBV19 and TRBJ1-4, with D uncertain. The CDR3 extends over 18 amino acids. V gave up 2 bases and J gave up 4 bases, with 20 bases separating them. Germline-derived CDR1 and CDR2 are LNHDA and SQIVND (reference sequence). CDR3 DNA: TGTGCCAGTAGTATAAGGACGCTCCGGGCAAAAATTAATGAAAAACTGTTTTTT. It encodes CASSIRTLRAKINEKLFF.

The chain employs TRBV20-1 and TRBJ2-7, with a weak D call TRBD2 (7 bases). The CDR3 runs 16 residues. Deletions cut 0 bases from V and 2 bases from J, with 17 bases between. Per the germline V gene, CDR1 is DFQATT and CDR2 is SNEGSKA (reference sequence). In DNA form, the CDR3 reads TGCAGTGCTAGAGATGCGTTAAACGGGGGGCCCTACGAGCAGTACTTC. Its translation is CSARDALNGGPYEQYF.

The chain carries TRBV19 and TRBJ2-7; D is unclear. With 8 bases removed from V and 2 bases from J, the gap between germline ends came to 16 bases. Germline CDR1 LNHDA, CDR2 SQIVND (reference sequence). The CDR3 is 14 residues long. CDR3 DNA sequence: TGTGCCAGTGAAGGGCACGATTCACCCTACGAGCAGTACTTC. It is translated as CASEGHDSPYEQYF. The variable domain in full, with the rest retrieved from reference TRBV19 and TRBJ2-7, is DGGITQSPKYLFRKEGQNVTLSCEQNLNHDAMYWYRQDPGQGLRLIYYSQIVNDFQKGDIAEGYSVSREKKESFPLTVTSAQKNPTAFYLCASEGHDSPYEQYFGPGTRLTVT.

This clonotype has ten or more counts. This chain joins TRBV5-1 and TRBJ2-7; D remains unclear. The CDR3 length is 11 residues. V was pared by 4 bases and J by 4 bases, with 6 bases between. CDR1 and CDR2 (germline): SGHRS, YFSETQ. CDR3 loop: CASSGEYEQYF. In nucleotides, the CDR3 is TGCGCCAGCAGCGGCGAATACGAGCAGTACTTC. The full variable domain, its missing parts supplied by reference TRBV5-1 and TRBJ2-7, is KAGVTQTPRYLIKTRGQQVTLSCSPISGHRSVSWYQQTPGQGLQFLFEYFSETQRNKGNFPGRFSGRQFSNSRSEMNVSTLELGDSALYLCASSGEYEQYFGPGTRLTVT.

The V gene is TRBV6-1, the J gene TRBJ2-7; 9 bases map to TRBD1. The V gene end was trimmed by 7 bases and the J gene end by 3 bases; junction bases not matched to a gene: 7. The CDR3 covers 14 residues. Germline V CDR1 and CDR2: MNHNS, SASEGT. CDR3 in DNA: TGTGCCAGCATTACAGACAGGGGGTTCTACGAGCAGTACTTC. Translation: CASITDRGFYEQYF.

This clonotype was seen many times. The chain has TRBV5-1 and TRBJ2-5; no reliable D call. The V gene's germline CDR1 is SGHRS and CDR2 YFSETQ. CDR3 size: 14 residues. V was trimmed by 2 bases and J by 3 bases, leaving 11 bases between them. DNA for the CDR3: TGCGCCAGCAGCTTCCAGGATTTGGAAGAGACCCAGTACTTC. Its protein product is CASSFQDLEETQYF.

The table lists this clonotype with many counts. The chain employs TRBV12-3 or TRBV12-4 and TRBJ2-7; a possible D gene is TRBD1 (7 bases). The CDR3 sequence is 15 residues long. Trimming stripped 1 base from V and 2 bases from J, with 12 bases between. CDR3 sequence (DNA): TGTGCCAGCAGTTTAGTGGTCAGGGGGGCCTACGAGCAGTACTTC. Residues: CASSLVVRGAYEQYF.

The rearrangement joins TRBV19 to TRBJ1-2; D is unresolved. Germline values: CDR1 LNHDA, CDR2 SQIVND (reference sequence). The CDR3 extends over 12 amino acids. The V and J ends lost 6 bases and 3 bases respectively, with 8 bases between them. This CDR3 is CASSFAYYGYTF. CDR3 bases: TGTGCCAGTAGCTTCGCGTACTATGGCTACACCTTC.